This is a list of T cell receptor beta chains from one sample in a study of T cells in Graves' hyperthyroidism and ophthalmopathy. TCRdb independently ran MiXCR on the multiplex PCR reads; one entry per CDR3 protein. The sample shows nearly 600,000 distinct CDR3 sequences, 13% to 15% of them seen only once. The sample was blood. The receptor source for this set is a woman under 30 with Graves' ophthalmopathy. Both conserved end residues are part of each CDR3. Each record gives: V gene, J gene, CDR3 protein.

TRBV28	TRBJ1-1	CASTLTGDTEAFF
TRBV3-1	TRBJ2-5	CASSRRGRATEETQYF
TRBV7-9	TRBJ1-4	CAPTGERGEKLFF
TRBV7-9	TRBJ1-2	CASSTTGAGGYTF
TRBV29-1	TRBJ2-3	CSVPTLRGDTDTQYF
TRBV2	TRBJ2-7	CASSPRNRGGHEQYF
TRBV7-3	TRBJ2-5	CASSLNAGGQETQYF
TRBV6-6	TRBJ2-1	CASSYSWPQGEQFF
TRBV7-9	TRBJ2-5	CASSPGTGDRETQYF
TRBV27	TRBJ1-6	CASSSGPRAIGNSPLHF
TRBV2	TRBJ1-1	CASRGAFLAEAFF
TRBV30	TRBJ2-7	CAWSVSTGVSEQYF
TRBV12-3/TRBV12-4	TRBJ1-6	CASSFLNSPLHF
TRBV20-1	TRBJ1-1	CSARLSAARAFF
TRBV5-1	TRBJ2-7	CASSLGQGRGYEQYF
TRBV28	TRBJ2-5	CASSKDRGETQYF
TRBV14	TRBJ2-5	CASSQDTSLEAETQYF
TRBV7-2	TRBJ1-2	CASSSVLQGIDGYTF
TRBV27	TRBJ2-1	CASSLGTATYNEQFF
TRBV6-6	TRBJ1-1	CASSYSGKGEAEAFF
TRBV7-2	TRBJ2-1	CASSPSAYNEQFF
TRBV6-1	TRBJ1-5	CATRTKNQPQHF
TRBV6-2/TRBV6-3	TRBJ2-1	CASRPSVGEQFF
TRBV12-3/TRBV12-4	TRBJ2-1	CASSFFREGHNEQFF
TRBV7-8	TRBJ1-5	CASSYRINQPQHF
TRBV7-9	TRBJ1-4	CASSPWVGGGEKLFF
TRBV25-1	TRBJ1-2	CASSAGGGYTF
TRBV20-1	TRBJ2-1	CSAPHAGGKNEQFF
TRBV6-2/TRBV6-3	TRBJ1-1	CASSHSTHIARRTEAFF
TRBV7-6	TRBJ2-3	CASSLALAPADTQYF
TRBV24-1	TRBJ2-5	CATSDSTGFQETQYF
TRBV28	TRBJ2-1	CASSSDPSLSSYNEQFF
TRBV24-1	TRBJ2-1	CATSDFSSGSMNEQFF
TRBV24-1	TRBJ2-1	CATSDRGRLLEQFF
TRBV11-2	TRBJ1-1	CATYTEDYTEAFF
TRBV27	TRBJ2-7	CASRPGELAGVYEQYF
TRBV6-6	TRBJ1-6	CASSYSNRASPLHF